These 27 T cell receptor beta chains came from one sample sequenced in a study of shared clonotypes between healthy human individuals. Generated by immunoSEQ multiplex PCR, the TCRdb table keeps only in-frame clones and is missing some. The repertoire holds about 2 million clones, with over 85% as singletons. The sequenced material came from naive CD4+ T cells sorted from blood. Documented subset: CD45RA+ positively selected. The receptors were gathered from a man younger than 35 in good health.

The chain couples TRBV30 to TRBJ2-5; the D gene is possibly TRBD1 (5 bases). This CDR3 contains 13 residues. V dropped 1 base and J dropped 7 bases, with 13 bases sitting between them. CDR1 is GTSNPN, CDR2 SVGIG, per germline (reference sequence). The CDR3 region has the DNA TGTGCCTGGAGTGGTCGACAGCAGGGGACCCAGTACTTC. This sequence encodes CAWSGRQQGTQYF.

This chain uses TRBV6-5 with TRBJ1-2; 12 bases map to TRBD1. Trimming at V came to 2 bases and at J to 5 bases, leaving 3 bases not matched to a gene. CDR3 length: 15 residues. Per germline, CDR1 MNHEY and CDR2 SVGAGI. The CDR3, as DNA: TGTGCCAGCAGTTACGGGGGACAGGGGGCGTATGGCTACACCTTC. It codes for CASSYGGQGAYGYTF.

J is TRBJ2-7 and V is TRBV2; a weak D match, TRBD1 (5 bases). Trimming removed 7 bases from V and 3 bases from J, with 10 bases in between. From germline, CDR1 is SNHLY and CDR2 FYNNEI. This CDR3 has 12 amino acids. The CDR3 DNA follows: TGTGCCAGCAAGGGGCAGGACTACGAGCAGTACTTC. Translation gives CASKGQDYEQYF.

This clone appeared once. The CDR3 DNA reads as TGTGCCAGCAGTGTAGCGACAGGGGGCGTTGGGGACGGGATTGAAGCTTTCTTT. It codes for CASSVATGGVGDGIEAFF. The rearrangement links TRBV25-1 to TRBJ1-1, with 10 positions matching TRBD1. The CDR3 runs to 18 residues. The germline gives CDR1 MGHDK, CDR2 SYGVNS. After removal of 4 bases from V and 7 bases from J, the junction contained 18 bases not matched to a gene.

This chain uses TRBV4-2 with TRBJ1-1; D is possibly TRBD1 (5 bases). V dropped 0 bases and J dropped 6 bases, with 17 bases sitting between them. Looked up from germline, CDR1 is LGHNA and CDR2 is YNFKEQ. This CDR3 spans 16 amino acids. CDR3 in amino acids: CASSQDLSRDASEAFF. CDR3 coding DNA: TGTGCCAGCAGCCAAGATCTGTCCAGGGACGCTTCTGAAGCTTTCTTT.

The chain joins TRBV19 to TRBJ2-1, with D maybe TRBD1 (6 bases). This CDR3 region has 15 residues. Per germline, CDR1 LNHDA and CDR2 SQIVND (reference sequence). Trimming left V 6 bases short and J 4 bases short, with 16 bases between. In DNA form, the CDR3 reads TGTGCCAGTAGGATCTCCGGGACATCTTACAATGAGCAGTTCTTC. Its protein is CASRISGTSYNEQFF.

The chain joins TRBV7-3 to TRBJ2-1; D is unclear. The CDR3 contains 14 residues. The germline gives CDR1 SGHTA, CDR2 FQGTGA. The V end was cut by 5 bases, the J end by 0 bases, with 8 bases between. The CDR3 loop reads CASSLVGSYNEQFF. CDR3 DNA sequence: TGTGCCAGCAGCCTCGTTGGCTCCTACAATGAGCAGTTCTTC. Looking up the rest from reference TRBV7-3 and TRBJ2-1 gives the full variable domain: GAGVSQTPSNKVTEKGKYVELRCDPISGHTALYWYRQSLGQGPEFLIYFQGTGAADDSGLPNDRFFAVRPEGSVSTLKIQRTERGDSAVYLCASSLVGSYNEQFFGPGTRLTVL.

V gene TRBV27 combines with J gene TRBJ1-1; possible D gene TRBD1, 5 bases. Trimming shortened V by 4 bases and J by 0 bases, and 15 bases separated the two germline ends. The CDR3 extends over 16 amino acids. CDR1 and CDR2 from the germline V gene are MNHEY and SMNVEV (reference sequence). CDR3 protein: CASSYARESVNTEAFF. In nucleotides, the CDR3 is TGTGCCAGCAGTTACGCCAGGGAGTCGGTGAACACTGAAGCTTTCTTT.

The rearrangement links TRBV30 to TRBJ2-1; a weak D match, TRBD2 (5 bases). Germline lookup yields CDR1 GTSNPN and CDR2 SVGIG (reference sequence). CDR3 length: 11 amino acids. Trimming cost V 2 bases and J 15 bases, with 14 bases left between them. In DNA form, the CDR3 reads TGTGCCTGGAGTAGGGAGACTGTCATGTTCTTC. Encoded protein: CAWSRETVMFF.

The rearrangement uses TRBV2 and TRBJ2-3; D perhaps matches TRBD1 (5 bases). CDR3 size: 15 residues. CDR1 and CDR2 from the germline V gene are SNHLY and FYNNEI. Between the trimmed V and J ends, which lost 6 bases and 2 bases, there was a span of 15 bases. CDR3 loop: CASRSDRQYTDTQYF. Here the CDR3 DNA reads TGTGCCAGCAGATCCGACAGACAATACACAGATACGCAGTATTTT.

Details on this clone: This specimen includes other DNA sequences encoding the same CDR3. The rearrangement uses TRBV28 and TRBJ2-7; D gene unclear. Germline CDR1 MDHEN, CDR2 SYDVKM. V was cut by 1 base and J by 1 base, with 8 bases left in between. The CDR3 is 14 residues long. The DNA of the CDR3 is TGTGCCAGCAGTTTATTTTCAGGTTCCTACGAGCAGTACTTC. It encodes CASSLFSGSYEQYF.

This chain connects TRBV30 to TRBJ1-6; D ambiguous. Trimming stripped 2 bases from V and 8 bases from J, with 10 bases between. The CDR3 covers 13 residues. Germline V lookup: CDR1 GTSNPN, CDR2 SVGIG (reference sequence). CDR3 amino acids: CAWSRSGDSPLHF. CDR3 in DNA: TGTGCCTGGAGTAGAAGCGGTGATTCACCCCTCCACTTT. The variable domain in full, with the rest retrieved from reference TRBV30 and TRBJ1-6, is SQTIHQWPATLVQPVGSPLSLECTVEGTSNPNLYWYRQAAGRGLQLLFYSVGIGQISSEVPQNLSASRPQDRQFILSSKKLLLSDSGFYLCAWSRSGDSPLHFGNGTRLTVT.

V gene TRBV6-1 combines with J gene TRBJ1-6; possible D gene TRBD1, 5 bases. The length of the CDR3 is 18 residues. V was clipped by 0 bases and J by 1 base, with 13 bases between them. CDR1 is MNHNS, CDR2 SASEGT, per germline. The CDR3 nucleotides are TGTGCCAGCAGTGAAGCGGGGGAGGGCCGATCCTATAATTCACCCCTCCACTTT. It codes for CASSEAGEGRSYNSPLHF.

V is TRBV11-3 and J is TRBJ2-7; the D gene is possibly TRBD2 (7 bases). Trimming pared 5 bases from V and 0 bases from J, leaving 11 bases between. This CDR3 spans 14 amino acids. In germline, CDR1 is SGHNT, CDR2 YENEEA. CDR3 DNA: TGTGCCAGCAGCAGGGGGGGAAGCTCCTACGAGCAGTACTTC. Protein product: CASSRGGSSYEQYF.

The J gene is TRBJ2-3, the V gene TRBV18, with a possible D match to TRBD2 (7 bases). Germline V gene sequence: CDR1 KGHSH, CDR2 LQKENI. Trimming stripped 1 base from V and 3 bases from J, with 14 bases between. There are 16 residues in the CDR3. The CDR3, as DNA: TGTGCCAGCTCACCACTGGGGGGGCCGGAGACAGATACGCAGTATTTT. This codes for CASSPLGGPETDTQYF.

V and J are TRBV29-1 and TRBJ2-4; D might be TRBD1 or TRBD2, each matching 5 bases. Germline V gene data show CDR1 as SQVTM and CDR2 as ANQGSEA. Trimming shortened V by 6 bases and J by 0 bases, and 6 bases separated the two germline ends. The CDR3 length is 12 residues. CDR3 nucleotide sequence: TGCAGCGTCGGGGCAGCCAAAAACATTCAGTACTTC. Translated: CSVGAAKNIQYF.

Remarks on this clone: The same CDR3 is also encoded by other DNA sequences in this sample. This chain joins TRBV10-1 and TRBJ2-7, with D tentatively TRBD2 (6 bases). Germline V lookup: CDR1 WNHNN, CDR2 SYGVQD (reference sequence). V was trimmed by 0 bases and J by 6 bases, leaving 9 bases between them. The CDR3 has 13 amino acids. CDR3: CASSESGRSEQYF. For the CDR3, the DNA is TGCGCCAGCAGTGAGTCGGGGAGGTCCGAGCAGTACTTC.

The chain is built from TRBV2 and TRBJ1-1; 8 bases map to TRBD1. Trimming at V came to 6 bases and at J to 1 base, leaving 7 bases not matched to a gene. CDR1 is SNHLY and CDR2 is FYNNEI in the germline V gene. The CDR3 extends over 15 amino acids. The CDR3 loop reads CASSPDTGGNTEAFF. The CDR3 DNA reads as TGTGCCAGCAGCCCTGATACAGGGGGGAACACTGAAGCTTTCTTT.

The chain employs TRBV7-2 and TRBJ2-1; 7 nucleotides match TRBD1. The V segment lost 7 bases and the J segment 9 bases; nucleotides outside the gene matches: 9. Germline V gene data show CDR1 as SGHTA and CDR2 as FQGNSA. This CDR3 contains 13 residues. The CDR3 DNA reads as TGTGCCAGCAACACAGGGGACCTCGGTGAGCAGTTCTTC. Its protein product is CASNTGDLGEQFF.

This rearrangement joins TRBV18 to TRBJ2-7; D may correspond to TRBD1 or TRBD2 (5 bases each). This CDR3 contains 15 residues. Germline loops: CDR1 KGHSH, CDR2 LQKENI. Trimming stripped 2 bases from V and 4 bases from J, with 15 bases between. This CDR3 is CASSPESQGRYEQYF. CDR3 coding DNA: TGTGCCAGCTCACCAGAATCGCAGGGACGGTACGAGCAGTACTTC.

CDR3 protein: CASSRHDSGISETQYF. As DNA, the CDR3 is TGCGCCAGCAGCCGACACGATAGCGGGATTTCGGAGACCCAGTACTTC. The rearrangement uses TRBV4-1 and TRBJ2-5, with 8 bases aligning to TRBD2. The V gene end was trimmed by 4 bases and the J gene end by 5 bases; junction bases not matched to a gene: 12. CDR3 length: 16 amino acids. CDR1 MGHRA and CDR2 YSYEKL come from the germline V gene.

The CDR3 spells CASSVEIQNSPLHF. CDR3 DNA sequence: TGTGCCAGCAGCGTAGAGATTCAAAATTCACCCCTCCACTTT. The rearrangement uses TRBV9 and TRBJ1-6; D ambiguous. The CDR3 totals 14 residues. Germline values: CDR1 SGDLS, CDR2 YYNGEE. The V and J ends lost 0 bases and 7 bases respectively, with 8 bases between them.

This clone has just a few counts. The rearrangement joins TRBV30 to TRBJ2-7; TRBD1 agrees at 10 bases. Trimming cost V 0 bases and J 2 bases; bases outside gene matches: 4. CDR3 length: 15 amino acids. Germline assignment: CDR1 GTSNPN and CDR2 SVGIG (reference sequence). CDR3 sequence: CAWSVSGTGAYEQYF. The CDR3 coding sequence is TGTGCCTGGAGTGTAAGTGGGACAGGGGCCTACGAGCAGTACTTC.

With respect to this clone: Within the sample, other DNA sequences also encode this same CDR3. V gene TRBV20-1 combines with J gene TRBJ2-5, with unresolved D. The ends were cut back, 3 bases at V and 4 bases at J, with 6 bases in the middle. CDR1 DFQATT and CDR2 SNEGSKA come from the germline V gene (reference sequence). This CDR3 has 11 residues. The CDR3 spells CSASSGETQYF. The CDR3, as DNA: TGCAGTGCTAGCAGTGGAGAGACCCAGTACTTC.

V and J are TRBV12-5 and TRBJ2-3; tentative D call: TRBD1 (6 bases). CDR1 and CDR2 (germline): LGHNT, FRNRAP. CDR3 length: 13 residues. V lost 4 bases, J lost 7 bases, and 12 bases lay in between. The CDR3 nucleotides are TGTGCTAGTGGTTCCCTCGACAGGTATACGCAGTATTTT. Translating it yields CASGSLDRYTQYF.

The chain carries TRBV21-1 and TRBJ2-3. TRBV21-1 is listed as a pseudogene. The CDR3 has 15 residues. The CDR3 DNA is TGTGCCAGCCGCGGGAAGGCAGGGGGCACAGATACGCAGTATTTT. This codes for CASRGKAGGTDTQYF.

This rearrangement joins TRBV9 to TRBJ2-7; the D gene is possibly TRBD1 (5 bases). The germline CDR1 and CDR2 sequences are SGDLS and YYNGEE. Trimming took 0 bases from V and 2 from J, leaving 9 bases between them. The CDR3 contains 14 residues. The CDR3 region has the DNA TGTGCCAGCAGCGTAGGCGACAGAACCTACGAGCAGTACTTC. Translating gives CASSVGDRTYEQYF.